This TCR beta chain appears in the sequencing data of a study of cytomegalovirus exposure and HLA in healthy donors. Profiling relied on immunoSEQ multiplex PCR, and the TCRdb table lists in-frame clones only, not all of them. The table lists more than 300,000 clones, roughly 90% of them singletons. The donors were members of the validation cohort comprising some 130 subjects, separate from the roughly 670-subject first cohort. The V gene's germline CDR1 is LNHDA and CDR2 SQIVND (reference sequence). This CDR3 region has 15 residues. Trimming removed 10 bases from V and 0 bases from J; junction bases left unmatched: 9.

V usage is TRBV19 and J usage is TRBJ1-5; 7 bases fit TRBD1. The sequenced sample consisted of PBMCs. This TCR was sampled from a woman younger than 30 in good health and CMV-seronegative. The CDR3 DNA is TGTGCCACGAGGACAGGCTCTATTAGCAATCAGCCCCAGCATTTT. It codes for CATRTGSISNQPQHF.